The entry below describes one TCR beta chain. Its antigen is not known. Regarding the study as a whole: In terms of TCR gene usage, tumor memory CD4+ T cells clustered together with blood and lymph node memory CD4+ cells, as well as with lymph node naive CD4+ cells. Tumor-infiltrating Treg TCR alpha and beta sequences overlapped most with tumor naive CD4+ T cells, then blood naive. The larger-cohort validation was restricted to a single TCR beta V-J rearrangement rather than whole repertoires.

This CDR3 contains 16 residues. Trimming removed 2 bases from V and 6 bases from J, with 19 bases in between. The germline V gene has CDR1 SGHVS and CDR2 FQNEAQ. The sorted Tregs were CD4+CD25+CD127-/low cells. Semi-nested PCR with Nested Universal Primer A followed constant-region reverse priming of full-length variable regions. TCRdb passed the 5' RACE reads through MiXCR, listing each CDR3 protein once. Here the sample spans under 65,000 distinct CDR3 sequences, 20% to 25% being singletons. The source is a female donor with breast cancer. What was sequenced was tumor-infiltrating Tregs sorted from the breast tumor. The chain joins TRBV7-8 to TRBJ1-2; tentatively, D is TRBD1 (6 bases). CDR3 bases: TGTGCCAGCAGCTTACGTGTGGTCAGGGGCTCCGATGGCTACACCTTC. Translation gives CASSLRVVRGSDGYTF.